Below, 25 T cell receptor beta chains from the same sample are listed, as sequenced in a study of early T cells in non-severe SARS-CoV-2 infection (dated by TCRdb to about 2021). Library construction relied on 5' RACE. Instrument on record: NextSeq 500. The public reads were reanalyzed by TCRdb: fastp trimming at Q25, MiXCR alignment, in-frame beta chains only. Rows are combined by CDR3 protein, so each entry shows the most common genes and DNA. For this sample there are more than 75,000 distinct CDR3 sequences; 12% to 15% appear just once. The ten top clones hold roughly 6.5% of the sample. Sample: whole blood. The receptors shown here come from an adult who was a healthcare worker with PCR-confirmed SARS-CoV-2 infection or an uninfected control (not recorded which).

The chain combines TRBV20-1 with TRBJ1-5, with 10 nucleotides matching TRBD1. CDR1 and CDR2 from the germline V gene are DFQATT and SNEGSKA (reference sequence). This CDR3 contains 17 residues. V lost 5 bases to trimming and J lost 3 bases; unmatched junction nucleotides: 13. The CDR3 region is CSASGGQGTSLNQPQHF. The CDR3 nucleotides read TGCAGTGCTTCCGGGGGACAGGGGACGAGCCTCAATCAGCCCCAGCATTTT.

This clonotype showed up just a few times. The chain has TRBV24-1 and TRBJ2-4; 7 bases line up with TRBD2. Germline assignment: CDR1 KGHDR and CDR2 SFDVKD. With V trimmed by 2 bases and J by 14 bases, 8 bases remained unmatched. CDR3 size: 13 residues. The CDR3 nucleotides are TGTGCCACCAGTGATTGGACTAGTGGCCGAAAGTACTTC. It codes for CATSDWTSGRKYF.

This clonotype was counted at least ten times. The chain joins TRBV2 to TRBJ2-2; 8 bases are shared with TRBD1. V lost 6 bases, J lost 1 base, and 13 bases stayed unmatched. Looked up from germline, CDR1 is SNHLY and CDR2 is FYNNEI. The CDR3 has 18 amino acids. The CDR3 coding sequence is TGTGCCAGCAGCCAACGCCCAGGACAGGGTATGAACACCGGGGAGCTGTTTTTT. Protein product: CASSQRPGQGMNTGELFF.

To note about this clonotype: At one boundary the junction diverges from the germline segment, which might be a read error. J is TRBJ1-3 and V is TRBV5-6; D remains ambiguous. This CDR3 comprises 14 residues. Germline V gene data show CDR1 as SGHDT and CDR2 as YYEEEE. For the CDR3, the DNA is TGTGCCAGCAGCTTGGGGACCTCTGAAAACACCATATATTTT. Residues: CASSLGTSENTIYF.

The sample holds a few counts of this clonotype. This chain joins TRBV7-9 and TRBJ2-5; tentatively, D is TRBD1 (6 bases). Germline-derived CDR1 and CDR2 are SEHNR and FQNEAQ (reference sequence). V gave up 1 base and J gave up 0 bases, with 18 bases separating them. The length of the CDR3 is 18 residues. The chain's CDR3 is CASSLDSVGDIYQETQYF. In nucleotides, the CDR3 is TGTGCCAGCAGCTTAGACTCCGTCGGGGACATCTACCAAGAGACCCAGTACTTC.

This clonotype was found a few times. The chain employs TRBV6-5 and TRBJ1-2, with D uncertain. With 2 bases removed from V and 8 bases from J, the gap between germline ends came to 6 bases. Germline V CDR1 and CDR2: MNHEY, SVGAGI. The CDR3 is made up of 11 amino acids. CDR3 DNA: TGTGCCAGCAGTTACAATGGAGGCTACACCTTC. This codes for CASSYNGGYTF.

This clonotype was recorded a few times. J is TRBJ1-5 and V is TRBV10-3; D remains ambiguous. The CDR3 sequence is 13 residues long. Germline V CDR1 and CDR2: ENHRY, SYGVKD. Trimming removed 10 bases from V and 2 bases from J, with 12 bases in between. The CDR3 DNA reads as TGTGCCACCTCGATGGGAGGCAATCAGCCCCAGCATTTT. Amino acid sequence: CATSMGGNQPQHF.

The chain couples TRBV20-1 to TRBJ1-5, with D possibly matching TRBD1 (5 bases). This CDR3 has 14 residues. V lost 7 bases and J lost 0, with 13 bases in between. The germline CDR1 and CDR2 sequences are DFQATT and SNEGSKA (reference sequence). CDR3 nucleotides: TGCAGTGTAGGGACGGATTATAGCAATCAGCCCCAGCATTTT. It encodes CSVGTDYSNQPQHF.

The table lists this clonotype with many counts. The V gene is TRBV6-6, the J gene TRBJ1-5; D is perhaps TRBD1 (6 bases). This CDR3 has 13 amino acids. V was trimmed by 7 bases and J by 5 bases, leaving 12 bases between them. Germline V gene sequence: CDR1 MNHNY, CDR2 SVGAGI (reference sequence). The chain's CDR3 is CASTEQGYQPQHF. CDR3 bases: TGTGCCAGCACCGAACAGGGCTATCAGCCCCAGCATTTT.

Only a few counts were recorded for this clonotype. This chain uses TRBV12-3 or TRBV12-4 with TRBJ1-4; possible D gene TRBD1, 5 bases. V shed 7 bases and J shed 7 bases, with 13 bases lying between them. CDR3 size: 13 residues. Here the CDR3 DNA reads TGTGCCAGCACCCTGGGAGGGGTTGAAAAACTGTTTTTT. Translated: CASTLGGVEKLFF.

This clonotype showed up many times. The chain has TRBV2 and TRBJ2-4; 9 positions match TRBD2. The V gene's germline CDR1 is SNHLY and CDR2 FYNNEI. V lost 7 bases to trimming and J lost 0 bases; unmatched junction nucleotides: 4. The CDR3 sequence is 15 residues long. This CDR3 reads CASKRGAEAKNIQYF. Here the CDR3 DNA reads TGTGCCAGCAAGCGGGGGGCAGAAGCCAAAAACATTCAGTACTTC. Combining the CDR3 with reference TRBV2 and TRBJ2-4 gives the whole variable domain EPEVTQTPSHQVTQMGQEVILRCVPISNHLYFYWYRQILGQKVEFLVSFYNNEISEKSEIFDDQFSVERPDGSNFTLKIRSTKLEDSAMYFCASKRGAEAKNIQYFGAGTRLSVL.

The sample holds a few counts of this clonotype. At one end the junction does not follow the germline gene, possibly because of a read error. V is TRBV28 and J is TRBJ2-7; D call uncertain. In germline, CDR1 is MDHEN, CDR2 SYDVKM. The CDR3 spans 11 residues. The CDR3 loop reads CASSTSPELYF. The CDR3 DNA reads TGTGCCAGCAGTACCTCCCCCGAGCTGTACTTC.

A few counts support this clonotype. The chain is built from TRBV2 and TRBJ1-1, with D possibly matching TRBD1 (5 bases). The CDR3 is made up of 13 amino acids. Germline loops: CDR1 SNHLY, CDR2 FYNNEI. Trimming removed 8 bases from V and 1 base from J, with 11 bases in between. The CDR3 DNA is TGTGCCAGCGGGGGGACCACGAACACTGAAGCTTTCTTT. This codes for CASGGTTNTEAFF.

The rearrangement uses TRBV28 and TRBJ1-5, with 9 bases identical to TRBD1. The CDR3 totals 14 residues. V lost 6 bases and J lost 6; bases outside the gene matches: 6. The germline gives CDR1 MDHEN, CDR2 SYDVKM. The CDR3 is CASRSGTGSQPQHF. Here the CDR3 DNA reads TGTGCCAGCAGGTCCGGGACAGGGAGTCAGCCCCAGCATTTT.

This clonotype was seen a few times. The V call is TRBV7-6, the J call TRBJ2-1; 8 bases line up with TRBD1. Germline CDR1 is SGHVS and CDR2 is FNYEAQ. The CDR3 covers 14 residues. J lost 7 bases, V lost 3 bases, and 5 bases had no gene match. CDR3 sequence (DNA): TGTGCCAGCAGCTTGGGACAGGCGAGGAATGAGCAGTTCTTC. This codes for CASSLGQARNEQFF.

This rearrangement joins TRBV28 to TRBJ2-3; no firm D call. V shed 10 bases and J shed 3 bases, with 11 bases lying between them. This CDR3 comprises 12 residues. Germline CDR1 reads MDHEN; CDR2 reads SYDVKM. The CDR3 reads CATEVVTDTQYF. DNA of the CDR3: TGTGCCACCGAGGTGGTAACAGATACGCAGTATTTT. Full variable domain (outside the CDR3, taken from reference TRBV28 and TRBJ2-3): DVKVTQSSRYLVKRTGEKVFLECVQDMDHENMFWYRQDPGLGLRLIYFSYDVKMKEKGDIPEGYSVSREKKERFSLILESASTNQTSMYLCATEVVTDTQYFGPGTRLTVL.

The V call is TRBV6-4, the J call TRBJ1-1; D unclear. The CDR3 runs 12 residues. V lost 0 bases to trimming and J lost 9 bases, with 8 bases between them. Germline lookup yields CDR1 MRHNA and CDR2 SNTAGT. The CDR3 sequence: CASSDSGRKAFF. The CDR3 coding sequence is TGTGCCAGCAGTGACTCGGGGAGGAAAGCTTTCTTT.

This clonotype showed up just a few times. The rearrangement joins TRBV6-6 to TRBJ2-7, with D perhaps TRBD1 or TRBD2 (5 bases each). The germline V and J ends were trimmed by 7 bases and 4 bases, with 14 bases remaining between them. CDR1 is MNHNY, CDR2 SVGAGI, per germline (reference sequence). The CDR3 loop spans 13 amino acids. Here the CDR3 reads CASTEGRGYEQYF. The CDR3 region has the DNA TGTGCCAGCACCGAGGGACGGGGATACGAGCAGTACTTC.

This clonotype has ten or more counts. This rearrangement joins TRBV9 to TRBJ2-1; 7 bases agree with TRBD2. The CDR3 extends over 17 amino acids. With V trimmed by 0 bases and J by 3 bases, 9 bases remained unmatched. Germline CDR1 SGDLS, CDR2 YYNGEE. This CDR3 is CASSVASGDNFYNEQFF. For the CDR3, the DNA is TGTGCCAGCAGCGTAGCTAGCGGAGACAACTTCTACAATGAGCAGTTCTTC.

The chain joins TRBV20-1 to TRBJ1-1; 8 nucleotides agree with TRBD1. The CDR3 covers 16 residues. Per the germline V gene, CDR1 is DFQATT and CDR2 is SNEGSKA (reference sequence). V gave up 3 bases and J gave up 1 base; unmatched junction bases: 10. DNA of the CDR3: TGCAGTGCTAGGCCACTTGACAGGGGTCGGAACACTGAAGCTTTCTTT. It codes for CSARPLDRGRNTEAFF.

The rearrangement links TRBV11-2 to TRBJ2-3, with D possibly TRBD2 on 6 matching bases. V was pared by 1 base and J by 3 bases, with 11 bases between. Germline V CDR1 and CDR2: SGHAT, FQNNGV. This CDR3 is 15 amino acids long. CDR3 sequence: CASSLGPGETDTQYF. CDR3 sequence (DNA): TGTGCCAGCAGCTTAGGCCCGGGGGAAACAGATACGCAGTATTTT.

The rearrangement joins TRBV7-8 to TRBJ1-2; 8 bases map to TRBD1. The CDR3 sequence is 14 residues long. Germline CDR1 and CDR2: SGHVS and FQNEAQ. J gave up 7 bases and V 1 base, and 5 bases lay outside the gene matches. CDR3 protein: CASSLEDRGSGYTF. CDR3 nucleotides: TGTGCCAGCAGCTTAGAAGACAGGGGATCTGGCTACACCTTC. Complete variable domain (other parts from reference TRBV7-8 and TRBJ1-2): GAGVSQSPRYKVAKRGQDVALRCDPISGHVSLFWYQQALGQGPEFLTYFQNEAQLDKSGLPSDRFFAERPEGSVSTLKIQRTQQEDSAVYLCASSLEDRGSGYTFGSGTRLTVV.

This clonotype was seen more than once but under ten times. V usage is TRBV29-1 and J usage is TRBJ2-7; TRBD1 aligns across 7 bases. The length of the CDR3 is 14 residues. Germline V lookup: CDR1 SQVTM, CDR2 ANQGSEA. With 7 bases clipped from V and 5 bases from J, the junction kept 14 bases outside the gene matches. The CDR3 DNA is TGCAGCGGACGATGGACAGGAACTCGCGACGAGCAGTACTTC. Its translation: CSGRWTGTRDEQYF.

This clonotype was seen more than once but under ten times. The chain is built from TRBV4-2 and TRBJ1-2; 8 bases agree with TRBD1. CDR1 LGHNA and CDR2 YNFKEQ come from the germline V gene. The CDR3 length is 17 residues. V lost 1 base and J lost 8; bases outside the gene matches: 15. CDR3: CASSQAHRGMYTEGYTF. Written as DNA, the CDR3 is TGTGCCAGCAGCCAAGCCCACAGGGGGATGTATACGGAAGGCTACACCTTC.

This clonotype was seen a handful of times. The genes are TRBV2 and TRBJ2-7, with TRBD1 identical over 9 bases. V shed 3 bases, J shed 4 bases, and the junction held 4 bases outside the gene matches. In germline, CDR1 is SNHLY, CDR2 FYNNEI. The CDR3 extends over 14 amino acids. CDR3 sequence reads: CASSDRDREYEQYF. CDR3 DNA: TGTGCCAGCAGTGACCGGGACAGGGAGTACGAGCAGTACTTC.